This T cell receptor beta chain was identified in a study of identical twins. Findings and limits, study-wide: Less excess twin sharing appeared in beta out-of-frame sequences. Zero-insertion analyses might be partly confounded by invariant T cells like MAIT and iNKT.

This CDR3 comprises 14 residues. V gave up 4 bases and J gave up 4 bases, with 11 bases separating them. Germline lookup yields CDR1 KGHSH and CDR2 LQKENI. This clonotype was seen once. The target antigen is unknown. TCRdb passed the 5' RACE reads through MiXCR, listing each CDR3 protein once. The table lists fewer than 550,000 distinct CDR3 sequences, roughly an eighth of them singletons. The sample was also reused in another study, on yellow fever vaccine responses in identical twins.

The genes are TRBV18 and TRBJ1-3, with D perhaps matching TRBD1 (6 bases). The TCR sequence derives from a woman aged 18 to 35 in good health. The sample taken for sequencing was CD4+ T cells sorted from blood. The CDR3 DNA reads TGTGCCAGCTCACAACAGGGAGGCGGAAACACCATATATTTT. Encoded protein: CASSQQGGGNTIYF.